Included here is one TCR beta chain sequence, with context. The antigen is not known. CD45RO/CCR7/CD25/CD127/CD95/CD27 staining was used to isolate CD4+ naive, central memory, regulatory and stem cell-like memory cells by sorting. Each sorted fraction was over 95% pure. This record comes from a study of beta chain features in type 1 diabetes. About the study: The study examined roughly 110,000,000 sorted cells across all samples.

Every bit of the isolated RNA underwent reverse transcription, so sequencing read expressed TCRB transcripts. Sequenced naive, central memory and regulatory T cell samples produced an average of roughly 3.6 million reads. Method: immunoSEQ multiplex PCR; TCRdb's copy keeps in-frame clones and lacks some. This table has roughly 260,000 clones, approximately 20% appearing once. Study outcomes and limitations: In every one of the four CD4+ subsets, TCRB CDR3s were moderately but significantly shorter in Type 1 diabetes patients.

Germline loops: CDR1 SNHLY, CDR2 FYNNEI. This CDR3 contains 12 residues. V dropped 5 bases and J dropped 10 bases, with 11 bases sitting between them. The gene calls are TRBV2 and TRBJ2-2; no reliable D call. This clonotype was obtained from a woman between 40 and 55 years old with type 1 diabetes. Sequencing was carried out using naive CD4+ T cells from blood. The CDR3 DNA reads TGTGCCAGCAGTTCAGTGTATGTGGAGCTGTTTTTT. The encoded protein is CASSSVYVELFF.